This TCR beta chain was sequenced in a study of siplizumab effects on memory and regulatory T cells. Study results and caveats: It was never confirmed that proliferating Tregs from siplizumab cultures were suppressive.

Points on this clone: Its cognate antigen is unknown.

Trimming cost V 6 bases and J 0 bases, with 12 bases left between them. CDR1 MNHNS and CDR2 SASEGT come from the germline V gene. This CDR3 spans 15 amino acids. TCRdb's table, derived via immunoSEQ multiplex PCR, lists solely in-frame clones and lacks some. The repertoire consists of 99,000 or so clones, with roughly 94% occurring once and the leading ten covering 1.3%. V usage is TRBV6-1 and J usage is TRBJ1-5; D unresolved. The sequenced sample consisted of non-Treg CD4+ T cells sorted from blood. The source of this sequence is a human donor in good health. The CDR3 region has the DNA TGTGCCAGCAGGACCCCAGGATATAGCAATCAGCCCCAGCATTTT. It codes for CASRTPGYSNQPQHF.